This TCR beta chain was identified during a study of cytomegalovirus exposure and HLA in healthy donors (dated by TCRdb to 2016 to 2017). A note on the overall study: According to an earlier analysis of 587 of the donors, some 180 million T cells yielded 120 million or so unique TCR beta sequences and less than 300 Gb of sequence data. Genome-wide SNP genotypes for about three fifths of the roughly 700 donors were used in a later genetic analysis, which treated that subset as a discovery cohort. An earlier analysis of 500 to 750 of the donors applied high-throughput TCR beta sequencing to assess whether each TCR beta V gene segment acted as functional or pseudogenic. Besides the first cohort of roughly 700 subjects, a separate validation cohort made up of about 120 different subjects was used. The later analysis used no new phenotypic data to find candidate immune exposures, relying instead on TCR beta sequences and their occurrence across donors. High-throughput TCR immunosequencing, statistical association of individual TCRs with disease status, and machine learning were combined to predict cytomegalovirus infection status. Among the roughly 400 genotyped donors, around 79% belonged to the genetic ancestry cluster associated with self-reported Caucasian donors. To study patterns of TCR occurrence, a later analysis re-analyzed previously published TCR beta repertoires from 650 to 750 donors and added high-resolution HLA genotyping. HLA typing covered class I and class II loci at four-digit resolution. Around 300 gigabases of sequencing data and 78 million or so unique TCR sequences were included in an early release covering around 650 HLA-typed donors. Roughly five DR-DQ haplotypes were handled as single units for association and clustering, since linkage in the cohort was strong. Among 300 to 500 genotyped donors of the cohort, an average of approximately 240,000 unique TCR beta nucleotide sequences was sequenced per donor, of which 15% to 20% were non-productive. The study profiled the T cell repertoires of fewer than 850 subjects by immunosequencing and related them to cytomegalovirus serostatus. The study aimed to test whether cataloging public T cell receptors could reveal signatures of past pathogen exposure. All discovery cohort repertoires had been generated using a single sequencing platform. Donor age, sex, ethnicity and CMV serostatus were collected together with the repertoire data. The number of donors typed differed by locus, with roughly 620-630 for A, B, C, DRB1 and DQB1, roughly 550 for DQA1, over 600 for DPA1, and under 490 for DPB1.

General findings and caveats noted by the study authors: The earlier analysis of almost 600 of the donors excluded fewer than 20 rarely observed V segments, including chromosome 9 orphons, because counts were too low. Cytomegalovirus status was reported to be diagnosed by the classifier with high specificity and sensitivity in both the original and validation cohorts. A later genetic analysis associated a missense DCLRE1C variant with V-gene and J-gene trimming of TCR beta chains, and an independent cohort replicated the association. In a later analysis, HLA-associated TCR beta chains were found to be more clonally expanded and to have lower generation probabilities than equally common non-associated chains. While some public TCRs were present in many individuals, most TCR sequences turned up only very rarely across donors. In a later genetic analysis, fewer N-insertions in productive TCRs were reported among donors in an Asian-associated ancestry cluster than the 666-donor mean. It was suggested by the authors that the approach could potentially be generalized to other disease states and immunological phenotypes. Some IMGT-functional V segments, including TRBV6-2 and TRBV6-3, could not be distinguished by the 87-base-pair reads and were therefore excluded. A few of the identified cytomegalovirus-associated TCR beta chains were confirmed in vitro to be specific for cytomegalovirus antigens. Because HLA typing was missing for some donors at each locus, association tests included only the typed subset. Most CMV-associated TCR beta chains appeared to be HLA-restricted in a later analysis, and the HLA associations seemed to be driven largely by CMV exposure. In a later analysis, several top co-occurrence clusters were reported to appear linked to parvovirus B19, influenza, CMV and Epstein-Barr virus. A group of highly shared sequence variants was considered likely to be a technical artifact of the sequencing pipeline. A later analysis found that TCR association rates varied across HLA loci, with DRB1 alleles showing the most associated TCRs and HLA-C alleles the fewest. Broadly in line with IMGT annotations, most TCR beta V segments showed up in productive rearrangements about 87% or about 30% of the time in an earlier analysis of approximately 640 of the donors. Correlated functional status among segregating V segments might reflect linkage disequilibrium, but an unknown experimental factor could not be ruled out. Sequencing depth was assumed to be roughly uniform across donors in the presence/absence analyses, though that assumption may not hold. When HLA alleles, especially DR and DQ, strongly co-occurred, attributing TCR associations to individual alleles was difficult. In the study, around 150 TCR beta chains were listed as associated with cytomegalovirus. CMV serostatus was the only immune exposure information available for the cohort. A further reported finding was that TCR beta sequences accurately predicted the HLA-A and HLA-B alleles for most subjects in the first cohort. Only TCR beta chains were sequenced in this cohort, and the absence of alpha or paired-chain data limited detectable features. Specific HLA alleles were associated with 15,000 to 20,000 TCR beta sequences at a false discovery rate of 0.05 in a later analysis.

Receptor amplification or capture employed the immunoSEQ multiplex PCR assay. A mixture of 60 forward primers for TCR Vbeta segments and 13 reverse primers for TCR Jbeta segments was used in the multiplex PCR. The CDR3 region of rearranged TCR beta genes was amplified from genomic DNA with a multiplex PCR assay. The amplified TCR beta libraries were sequenced on the Illumina HiSeq System as 87-base-pair reads. Regarding the original processing steps: In a later analysis, tens of millions of unique TCR beta chains were counted across the approximately 620 repertoires, and around 11 million of these chains were shared by at least two donors. A nearest-neighbor algorithm error-corrected the raw reads and collapsed the reads into unique sequences, merging closely related sequences to remove PCR and sequencing errors. To assign V, D and J gene segments, CDR3 sequences were aligned to IMGT reference sequences. For a sequence to be retained, at least a six-nucleotide match to both a V gene segment and a J gene segment was required. A rearrangement was called productive if the CDR3 had no stop codons and remained in frame with V and J, and every other rearrangement was called non-productive. Following IMGT convention, CDR3 was defined as the stretch from the second conserved V-encoded cysteine up to the conserved J-encoded phenylalanine. The earlier analysis of roughly 590 of the donors excluded any sequence lacking an unambiguous match to a single V gene segment. An earlier analysis of fewer than 650 of the donors classified V segments as functional when productive rearrangements were above 56.7% and as segregating when the standard deviation between donors was above 5%. A statistical classification framework was built to diagnose cytomegalovirus status from the catalog of TCR beta chain sequences. In a later analysis, TCR nucleotide sequences were compared against IMGT/GENE-DB human TR gene sequences so that V and J genes could be assigned. A later analysis assigned CDR3 sequences and most-parsimonious VDJ recombination scenarios with the TCRdist pipeline. A later analysis defined each TCR beta chain by its CDR3 amino acid sequence plus V-gene family, and excluded reads lacking a unique V-gene family. To address suspected cross-contamination and a sequencing artifact, a later analysis removed 592 highly shared, low-generation-probability nucleotide sequences. A later analysis calculated a clonal expansion index for each public chain from normalized within-repertoire ranks of inferred template counts. Generation probabilities in a later analysis came from a VDJ recombination model fitted to out-of-frame rearrangements, and those results were checked against IGoR. In a later analysis, TCR-TCR, TCR-HLA and TCR-CMV co-occurrence was scored with hypergeometric tests, and a repertoire-size bias correction was applied to TCR pairs. To estimate false discovery rates, a later analysis permuted the HLA or CMV assignments 20 times. In a later analysis, co-occurring TCRs were grouped with DBSCAN, and TCRdist sequence similarity was added when clustering was performed within HLA-allele-positive subsets. For co-occurrence clustering, repertoires with fewer than 30,000 or more than 120,000 public chains were excluded, along with four to six repertoires with anomalous nucleotide sharing. TCRdb limited this immuneACCESS table to in-frame rearrangements with V and J called. A share of clones is missing; checked studies link under half to unresolved V genes, and the rest is unexplained. Clone size and the V and J calls come from that table; the DNA yielded D and trimming. In all, the sample holds under 150,000 clones, and approximately 80% of those were seen once. 1.2% of the sample is taken by the ten largest.

The germline ends are 22 bases apart after V is trimmed by 2 bases and J by 10 bases. Via the germline V gene, CDR1 is SGHRS and CDR2 YFSETQ. The CDR3 numbers 16 residues from cysteine through phenylalanine. Solely the CDR3 DNA is kept, with 48 bases framed from the first base. A word on this clone: The target of this receptor is not known. The input lacks base qualities; no much larger clone sits a single base away.

The cohort comprised fewer than 700 healthy bone marrow donors. All cohort members were sampled while nominally healthy, although unrecorded immune exposures were likely present. The donor was CMV seronegative and was included in the group of about 400 seronegative cohort members. A peripheral blood sample was collected from each donor, and TCR beta sequencing was performed on peripheral blood mononuclear cells. Genomic DNA was extracted from the blood cell samples with the Qiagen DNeasy Blood Extraction Kit. Input material: PBMCs. This chain joins TRBV5-1 to TRBJ2-1, and the D gene may be TRBD2, 6 bases matching. The TCR was taken from a man in his forties or fifties in good health and CMV-seronegative. Read as DNA, the sequence is TGCGCCAGCAGCTTACAAAGGGCAACTAGCACCTTCGAGCAGTTCTTC. It translates to CASSLQRATSTFEQFF.